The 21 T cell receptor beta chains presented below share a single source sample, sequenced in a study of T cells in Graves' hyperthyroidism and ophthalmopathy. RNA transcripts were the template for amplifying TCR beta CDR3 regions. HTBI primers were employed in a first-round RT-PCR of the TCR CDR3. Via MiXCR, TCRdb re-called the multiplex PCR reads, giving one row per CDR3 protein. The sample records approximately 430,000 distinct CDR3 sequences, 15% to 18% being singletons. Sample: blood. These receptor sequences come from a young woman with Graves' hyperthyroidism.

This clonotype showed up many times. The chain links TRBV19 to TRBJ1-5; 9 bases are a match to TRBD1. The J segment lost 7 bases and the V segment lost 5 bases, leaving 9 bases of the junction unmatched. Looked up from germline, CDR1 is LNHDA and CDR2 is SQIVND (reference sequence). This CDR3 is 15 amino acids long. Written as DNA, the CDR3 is TGTGCCAGTAGTTCGGGACAGGGTTATCGACAGCCCCAGCATTTT. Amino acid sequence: CASSSGQGYRQPQHF.

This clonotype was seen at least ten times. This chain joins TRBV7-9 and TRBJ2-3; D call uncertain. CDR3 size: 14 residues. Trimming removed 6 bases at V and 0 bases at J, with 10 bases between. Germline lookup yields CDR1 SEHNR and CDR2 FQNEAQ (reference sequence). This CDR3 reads CASRMDRSTDTQYF. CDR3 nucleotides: TGTGCCAGCAGAATGGACCGTAGCACAGATACGCAGTATTTT.

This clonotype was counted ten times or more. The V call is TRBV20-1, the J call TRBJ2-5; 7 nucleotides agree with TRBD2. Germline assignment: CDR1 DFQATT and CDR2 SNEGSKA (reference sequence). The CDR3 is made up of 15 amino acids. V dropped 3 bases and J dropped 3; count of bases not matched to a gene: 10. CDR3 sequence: CSARAVGGTKETQYF. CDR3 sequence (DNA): TGCAGTGCTAGGGCCGTGGGGGGGACCAAAGAGACCCAGTACTTC.

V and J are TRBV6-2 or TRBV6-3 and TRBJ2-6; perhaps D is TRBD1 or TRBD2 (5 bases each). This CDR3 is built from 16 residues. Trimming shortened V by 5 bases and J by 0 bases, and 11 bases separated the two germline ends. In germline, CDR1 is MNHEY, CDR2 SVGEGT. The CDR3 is CASSDGAASGANVLTF. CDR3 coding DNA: TGTGCCAGCAGTGACGGGGCGGCCTCTGGGGCCAACGTCCTGACTTTC.

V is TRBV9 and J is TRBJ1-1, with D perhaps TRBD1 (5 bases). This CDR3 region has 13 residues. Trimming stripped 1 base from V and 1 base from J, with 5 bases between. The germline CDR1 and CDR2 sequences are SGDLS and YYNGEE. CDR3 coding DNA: TGTGCCAGCAGCGTACAGGGGAACACTGAAGCTTTCTTT. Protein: CASSVQGNTEAFF.

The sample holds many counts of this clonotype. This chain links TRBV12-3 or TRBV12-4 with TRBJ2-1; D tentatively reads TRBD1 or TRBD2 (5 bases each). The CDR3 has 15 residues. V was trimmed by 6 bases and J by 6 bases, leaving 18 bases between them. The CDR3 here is CASSQGEGRSNEQFF. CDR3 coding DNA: TGTGCCAGCAGCCAAGGTGAGGGGCGCAGCAATGAGCAGTTCTTC.

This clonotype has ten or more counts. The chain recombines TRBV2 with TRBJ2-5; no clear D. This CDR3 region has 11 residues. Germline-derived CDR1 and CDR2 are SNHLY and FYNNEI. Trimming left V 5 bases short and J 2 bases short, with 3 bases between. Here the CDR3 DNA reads TGTGCCAGCAGTCGACAAGAGACCCAGTACTTC. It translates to CASSRQETQYF.

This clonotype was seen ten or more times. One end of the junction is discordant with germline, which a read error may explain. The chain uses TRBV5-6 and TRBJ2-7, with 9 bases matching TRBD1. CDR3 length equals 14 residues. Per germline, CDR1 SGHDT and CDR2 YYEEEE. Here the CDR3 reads CASSLGQGGYEQYF. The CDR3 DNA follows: TGTGCCAGCAGTTTGGGACAGGGCGGCTACGAGCAGTACTTC.

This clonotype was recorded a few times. CDR3 nucleotide sequence: TGTGCCAGCAGTGTCCAGGGAGGGCTGGATGGCTACACCTTC. This codes for CASSVQGGLDGYTF. This chain uses TRBV27 with TRBJ1-2; possible D gene TRBD1, 5 bases. Germline values: CDR1 MNHEY, CDR2 SMNVEV (reference sequence). V gave up 5 bases and J gave up 6 bases, with 16 bases separating them. The CDR3 is 14 amino acids.

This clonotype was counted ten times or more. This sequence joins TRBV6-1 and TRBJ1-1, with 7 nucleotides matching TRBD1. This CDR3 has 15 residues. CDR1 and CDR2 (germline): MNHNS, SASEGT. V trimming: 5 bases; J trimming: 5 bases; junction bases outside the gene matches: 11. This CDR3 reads CASSQYPQGRTEAFF. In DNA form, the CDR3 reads TGTGCCAGCAGTCAATACCCACAGGGGAGGACTGAAGCTTTCTTT.

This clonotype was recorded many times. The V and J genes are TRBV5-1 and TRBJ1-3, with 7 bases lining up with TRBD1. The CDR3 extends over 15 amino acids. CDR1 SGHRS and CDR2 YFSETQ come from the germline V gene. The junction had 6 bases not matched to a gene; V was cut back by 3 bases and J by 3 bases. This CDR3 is CASSYTTGSGNTIYF. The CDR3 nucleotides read TGCGCCAGCAGCTATACGACAGGGAGTGGAAACACCATATATTTT.

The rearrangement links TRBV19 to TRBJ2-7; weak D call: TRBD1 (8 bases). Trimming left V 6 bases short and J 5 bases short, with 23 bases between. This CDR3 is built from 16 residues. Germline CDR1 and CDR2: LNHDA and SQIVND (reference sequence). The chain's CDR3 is CASSQGQGGTWDEQYF. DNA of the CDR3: TGTGCCAGTAGCCAAGGACAGGGAGGGACTTGGGACGAGCAGTACTTC.

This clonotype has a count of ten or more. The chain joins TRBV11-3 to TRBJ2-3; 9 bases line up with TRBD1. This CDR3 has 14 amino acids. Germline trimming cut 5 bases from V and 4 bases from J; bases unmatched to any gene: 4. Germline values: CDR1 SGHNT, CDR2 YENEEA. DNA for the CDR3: TGTGCCAGCAGCGACGGACAGGGGCCAGATACGCAGTATTTT. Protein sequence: CASSDGQGPDTQYF.

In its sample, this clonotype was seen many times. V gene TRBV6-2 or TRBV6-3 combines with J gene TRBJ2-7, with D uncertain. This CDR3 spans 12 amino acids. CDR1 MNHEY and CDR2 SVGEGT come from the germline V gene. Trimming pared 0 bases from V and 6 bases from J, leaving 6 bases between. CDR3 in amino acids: CASSYSRAEQYF. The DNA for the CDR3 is TGTGCCAGCAGTTACTCGCGTGCCGAGCAGTACTTC.

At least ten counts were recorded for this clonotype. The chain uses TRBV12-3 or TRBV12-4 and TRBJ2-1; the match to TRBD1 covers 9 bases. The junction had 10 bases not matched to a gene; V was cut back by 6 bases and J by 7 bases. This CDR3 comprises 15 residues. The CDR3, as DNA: TGTGCCAGCAGCATGGGGGGACAGGGAAAGAATGAGCAGTTCTTC. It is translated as CASSMGGQGKNEQFF.

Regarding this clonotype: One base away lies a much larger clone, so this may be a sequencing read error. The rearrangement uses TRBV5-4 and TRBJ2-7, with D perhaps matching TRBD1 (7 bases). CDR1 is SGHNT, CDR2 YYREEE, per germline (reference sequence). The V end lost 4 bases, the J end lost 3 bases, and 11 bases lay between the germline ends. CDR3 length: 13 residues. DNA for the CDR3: TGTGCCAGCAGCGCGGGACAGATCTACGAGCAGTACTTC. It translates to CASSAGQIYEQYF.

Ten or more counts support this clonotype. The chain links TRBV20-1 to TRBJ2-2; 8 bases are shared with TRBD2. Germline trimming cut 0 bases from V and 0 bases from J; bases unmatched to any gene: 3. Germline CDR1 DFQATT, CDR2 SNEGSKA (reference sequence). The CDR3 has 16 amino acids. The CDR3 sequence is CSARDGREANTGELFF. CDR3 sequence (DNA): TGCAGTGCTAGAGATGGGCGGGAGGCGAACACCGGGGAGCTGTTTTTT.

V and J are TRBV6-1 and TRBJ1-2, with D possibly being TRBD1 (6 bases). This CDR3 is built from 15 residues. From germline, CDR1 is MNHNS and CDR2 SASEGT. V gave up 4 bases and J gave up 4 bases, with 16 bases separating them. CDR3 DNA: TGTGCCAGCAGTGTCCGGGACAAGCTCCTCTATGGCTACACCTTC. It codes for CASSVRDKLLYGYTF.

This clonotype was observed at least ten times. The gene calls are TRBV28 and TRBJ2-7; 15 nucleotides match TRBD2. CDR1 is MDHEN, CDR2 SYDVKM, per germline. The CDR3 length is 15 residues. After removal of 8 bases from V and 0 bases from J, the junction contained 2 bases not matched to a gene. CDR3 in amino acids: CASGLAGGNSYEQYF. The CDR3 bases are TGTGCCAGCGGACTAGCGGGGGGGAACTCCTACGAGCAGTACTTC. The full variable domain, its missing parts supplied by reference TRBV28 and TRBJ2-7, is DVKVTQSSRYLVKRTGEKVFLECVQDMDHENMFWYRQDPGLGLRLIYFSYDVKMKEKGDIPEGYSVSREKKERFSLILESASTNQTSMYLCASGLAGGNSYEQYFGPGTRLTVT.

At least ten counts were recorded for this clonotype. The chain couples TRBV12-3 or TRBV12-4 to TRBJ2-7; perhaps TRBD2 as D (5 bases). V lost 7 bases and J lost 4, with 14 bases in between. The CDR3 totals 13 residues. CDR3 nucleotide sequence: TGTGCCAGCACTAGGCGAGGGTCTTACGAGCAGTACTTC. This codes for CASTRRGSYEQYF.

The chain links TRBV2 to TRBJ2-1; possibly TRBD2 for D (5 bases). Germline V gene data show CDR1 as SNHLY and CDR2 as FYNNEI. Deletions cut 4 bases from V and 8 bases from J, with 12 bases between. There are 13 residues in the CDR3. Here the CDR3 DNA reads TGTGCCAGCAGTGGAGAGCGGCGGCATGAGCAGTTCTTC. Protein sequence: CASSGERRHEQFF.